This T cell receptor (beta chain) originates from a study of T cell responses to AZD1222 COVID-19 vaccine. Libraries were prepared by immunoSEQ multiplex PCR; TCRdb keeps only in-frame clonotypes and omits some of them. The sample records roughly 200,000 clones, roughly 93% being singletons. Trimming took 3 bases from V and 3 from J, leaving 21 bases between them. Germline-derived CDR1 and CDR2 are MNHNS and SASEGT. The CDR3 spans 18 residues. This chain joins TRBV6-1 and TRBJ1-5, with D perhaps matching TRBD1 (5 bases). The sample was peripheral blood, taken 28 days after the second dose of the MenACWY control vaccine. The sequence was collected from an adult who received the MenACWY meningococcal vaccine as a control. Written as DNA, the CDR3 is TGTGCCAGCAGTGATCTATCTTCGGGGCGTCTTAACAATCAGCCCCAGCATTTT. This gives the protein CASSDLSSGRLNNQPQHF.